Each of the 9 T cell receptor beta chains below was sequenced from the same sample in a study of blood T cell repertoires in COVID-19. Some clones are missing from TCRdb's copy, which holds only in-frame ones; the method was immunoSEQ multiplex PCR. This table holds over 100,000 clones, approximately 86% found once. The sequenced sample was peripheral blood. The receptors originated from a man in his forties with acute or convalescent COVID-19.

Written as DNA, the CDR3 is TGTGCCAGCAGCTTAGCCGTCGGGTGGCCCCAGCATTTT. This translates into CASSLAVGWPQHF. V and J are TRBV11-2 and TRBJ1-5; D call uncertain. The V and J ends lost 1 base and 9 bases respectively, with 10 bases between them. The length of the CDR3 is 13 residues. Per germline, CDR1 SGHAT and CDR2 FQNNGV.

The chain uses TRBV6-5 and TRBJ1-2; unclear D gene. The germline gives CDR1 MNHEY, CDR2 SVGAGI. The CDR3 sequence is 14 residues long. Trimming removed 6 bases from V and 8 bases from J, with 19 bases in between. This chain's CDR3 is CASSRTLVAEGYTF. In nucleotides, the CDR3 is TGTGCCAGCAGCCGCACTTTAGTTGCTGAAGGCTACACCTTC.

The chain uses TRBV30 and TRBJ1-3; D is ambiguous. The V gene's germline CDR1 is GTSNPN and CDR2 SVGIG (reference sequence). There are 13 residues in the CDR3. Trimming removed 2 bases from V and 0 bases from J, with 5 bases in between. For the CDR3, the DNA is TGTGCCTGGAGTAGCTTCTCTGGAAACACCATATATTTT. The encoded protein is CAWSSFSGNTIYF.

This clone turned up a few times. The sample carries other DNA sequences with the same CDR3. The CDR3 coding sequence is TGTGCCAGCAGTGAGGGAGCTAACTATGGCTACACCTTC. Encoded protein: CASSEGANYGYTF. This chain links TRBV6-1 with TRBJ1-2; no clear D gene. The CDR3 length is 13 residues. With 3 bases removed from V and 0 bases from J, the gap between germline ends came to 5 bases. Per germline, CDR1 MNHNS and CDR2 SASEGT.

CDR3 sequence: CASSFNSGQPQHF. DNA of the CDR3: TGTGCCAGCAGCTTTAACAGCGGGCAGCCCCAGCATTTT. The chain has TRBV11-1 and TRBJ1-5, with D unclear. This CDR3 spans 13 amino acids. Germline loops: CDR1 SGHAT, CDR2 FQDESV (reference sequence). V lost 3 bases to trimming and J lost 7 bases, with 10 bases between them.

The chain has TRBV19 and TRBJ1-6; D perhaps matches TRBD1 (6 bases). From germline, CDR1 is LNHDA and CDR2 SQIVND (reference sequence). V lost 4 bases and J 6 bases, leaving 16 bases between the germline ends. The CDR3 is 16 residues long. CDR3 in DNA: TGTGCCAGTAGTACAACCCCCGACAGGTTTAATTCACCCCTCCACTTT. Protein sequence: CASSTTPDRFNSPLHF.

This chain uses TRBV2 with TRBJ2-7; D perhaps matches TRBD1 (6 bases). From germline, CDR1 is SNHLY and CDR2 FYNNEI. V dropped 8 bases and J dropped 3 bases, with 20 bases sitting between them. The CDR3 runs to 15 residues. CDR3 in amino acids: CASSPAGQRGYEQYF. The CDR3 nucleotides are TGTGCCAGCTCTCCCGCCGGACAGCGTGGCTACGAGCAGTACTTC.

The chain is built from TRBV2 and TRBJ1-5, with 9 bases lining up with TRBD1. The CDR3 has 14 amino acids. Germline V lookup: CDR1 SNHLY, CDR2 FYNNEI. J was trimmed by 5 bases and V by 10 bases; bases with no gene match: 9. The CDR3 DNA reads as TGTGCCACTACACAGGGGGCAGGAGATCAGCCCCAGCATTTT. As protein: CATTQGAGDQPQHF. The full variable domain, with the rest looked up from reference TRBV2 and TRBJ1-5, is EPEVTQTPSHQVTQMGQEVILRCVPISNHLYFYWYRQILGQKVEFLVSFYNNEISEKSEIFDDQFSVERPDGSNFTLKIRSTKLEDSAMYFCATTQGAGDQPQHFGDGTRLSIL.

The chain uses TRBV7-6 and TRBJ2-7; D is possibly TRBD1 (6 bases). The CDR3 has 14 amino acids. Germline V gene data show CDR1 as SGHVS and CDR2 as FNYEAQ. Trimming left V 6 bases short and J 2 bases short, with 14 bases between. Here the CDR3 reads CASSSGTFTYEQYF. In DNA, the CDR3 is TGTGCCAGCAGTTCCGGGACATTTACCTACGAGCAGTACTTC.